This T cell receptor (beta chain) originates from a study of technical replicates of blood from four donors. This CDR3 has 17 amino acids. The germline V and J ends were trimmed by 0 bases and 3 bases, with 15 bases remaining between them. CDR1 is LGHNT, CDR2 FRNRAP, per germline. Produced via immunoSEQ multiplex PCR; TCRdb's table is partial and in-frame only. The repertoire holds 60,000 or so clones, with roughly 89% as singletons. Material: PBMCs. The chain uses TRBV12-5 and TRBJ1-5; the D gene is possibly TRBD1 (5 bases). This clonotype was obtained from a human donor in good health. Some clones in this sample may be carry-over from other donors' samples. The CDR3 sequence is CASGLVLARDSNQPQHF. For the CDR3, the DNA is TGTGCTAGTGGTTTGGTACTCGCCAGGGACTCCAATCAGCCCCAGCATTTT.